These 29 T cell receptor beta chains were sequenced from one sample in a study of shared clonotypes between healthy human individuals. Positively selected for CCR7, the CD45RO-negative cells used as naive CD8 cells excluded terminally differentiated effector memory CD45RA+ cells. Profiled with immunoSEQ multiplex PCR; TCRdb holds only in-frame clones, not every one. The sample records roughly 2,000,000 clones, around 93% being singletons. The sample taken for sequencing was naive CD8+ T cells from PBMCs. The receptors shown here come from a man younger than 35 in good health. Some clones in this sample may be carry-over from other donors' samples.

The V gene is TRBV7-9, the J gene TRBJ1-2, with D maybe TRBD1 (5 bases). The CDR3 has 14 amino acids. The germline V and J ends were trimmed by 4 bases and 0 bases, with 9 bases remaining between them. Germline values: CDR1 SEHNR, CDR2 FQNEAQ (reference sequence). CDR3 nucleotide sequence: TGTGCCAGCAGCTGGACATCTGCTAACTATGGCTACACCTTC. This sequence encodes CASSWTSANYGYTF.

This clone was seen a single time. This chain links TRBV9 with TRBJ2-3, with 9 positions matching TRBD2. The CDR3 is made up of 15 amino acids. V was pared by 7 bases and J by 4 bases, with 10 bases of the junction left unmatched. Germline V lookup: CDR1 SGDLS, CDR2 YYNGEE. CDR3 sequence reads: CASGSGTSSADTQYF. Written as DNA, the CDR3 is TGTGCCAGCGGTTCCGGGACTAGCAGTGCAGATACGCAGTATTTT.

Remarks on this clone: The sample has other DNA sequences that encode this CDR3 too. This chain connects TRBV28 to TRBJ2-5; the D gene is possibly TRBD1 (6 bases). There are 12 residues in the CDR3. CDR1 is MDHEN, CDR2 SYDVKM, per germline. V lost 6 bases and J lost 5, with 10 bases in between. The CDR3 spells CASSSRGETQYF. In DNA, the CDR3 is TGTGCCAGCAGCTCCAGGGGTGAGACCCAGTACTTC.

Notes on this clone: The same CDR3 is also encoded by other DNA sequences in this sample. The genes are TRBV29-1 and TRBJ2-2, with D hard to call. The V and J ends lost 4 bases and 2 bases respectively, with 5 bases between them. The CDR3 contains 12 residues. From germline, CDR1 is SQVTM and CDR2 ANQGSEA. The DNA for the CDR3 is TGCAGCGTTGGGCACAACACCGGGGAGCTGTTTTTT. This sequence encodes CSVGHNTGELFF.

The chain uses TRBV19 and TRBJ2-5, with 7 bases identical to TRBD1. Germline assignment: CDR1 LNHDA and CDR2 SQIVND (reference sequence). CDR3 length: 15 amino acids. Unmatched junction bases numbered 8, after V lost 5 bases and J lost 2 bases. CDR3 coding DNA: TGTGCCAGTAGTGTCCGGGACAGCCTTCAAGAGACCCAGTACTTC. Encoded protein: CASSVRDSLQETQYF.

The chain carries TRBV27 and TRBJ2-1; 9 nucleotides match TRBD2. The J segment lost 1 base and the V segment lost 6 bases, leaving 10 bases of the junction unmatched. The germline CDR1 and CDR2 sequences are MNHEY and SMNVEV (reference sequence). This CDR3 contains 17 residues. CDR3 coding DNA: TGTGCCAGCAGCCACAATTTGCGGGGGGGATCCTACAATGAGCAGTTCTTC. Protein sequence: CASSHNLRGGSYNEQFF.

V is TRBV5-6 and J is TRBJ2-7; D gene uncertain. V lost 0 bases and J 7 bases, leaving 17 bases between the germline ends. Germline CDR1 is SGHDT and CDR2 is YYEEEE. The CDR3 is made up of 15 amino acids. The CDR3: CASSLEIGWRREQYF. The CDR3 coding sequence is TGTGCCAGCAGCTTGGAAATAGGGTGGCGCAGGGAGCAGTACTTC.

As concerns this clone: Distinct nucleotide sequences in the sample also encode this CDR3. CDR3 DNA: TGTGCCAGCAGTTTATCCCAGGGTTTCTACGAGCAGTACTTC. It codes for CASSLSQGFYEQYF. The chain links TRBV27 to TRBJ2-7; perhaps TRBD1 as D (5 bases). CDR1 MNHEY and CDR2 SMNVEV come from the germline V gene (reference sequence). V gave up 0 bases and J gave up 3 bases, with 9 bases separating them. The CDR3 length is 14 residues.

V and J are TRBV4-2 and TRBJ1-1; D is unresolved. The germline V gene encodes CDR1 LGHNA and CDR2 YNFKEQ. Trimming took off 1 base at V and 4 bases at J, with 7 bases between the two ends. This CDR3 is 13 amino acids long. The CDR3 sequence: CASSQAAGTEAFF. CDR3 in DNA: TGTGCCAGCAGCCAAGCGGCAGGCACTGAAGCTTTCTTT.

The chain carries TRBV4-2 and TRBJ2-7; D perhaps matches TRBD2 (5 bases). CDR1 LGHNA and CDR2 YNFKEQ come from the germline V gene. The CDR3 sequence is 16 residues long. Trimming stripped 2 bases from V and 4 bases from J, with 18 bases between. In nucleotides, the CDR3 is TGTGCCAGCAGCCAATCGGACTGGAACGAAGGGTACGAGCAGTACTTC. As protein: CASSQSDWNEGYEQYF.

V gene TRBV10-2 combines with J gene TRBJ2-4; D may be TRBD2 (6 bases). This CDR3 is 14 amino acids long. Trimming stripped 4 bases from V and 7 bases from J, with 14 bases between. The germline V gene encodes CDR1 WSHSY and CDR2 SAAADI. CDR3 bases: TGCGCCAGCAGTGGCTCCCTCCGGGGGAACATTCAGTACTTC. Translated, it gives CASSGSLRGNIQYF.

On this clone: Other DNA sequences of this sample code for an identical CDR3. The V gene is TRBV7-9, the J gene TRBJ1-2; 8 nucleotides match TRBD1. With 5 bases clipped from V and 4 bases from J, the junction kept 6 bases outside the gene matches. The CDR3 contains 14 residues. The germline gives CDR1 SEHNR, CDR2 FQNEAQ (reference sequence). This chain's CDR3 is CASSPGTGSYGYTF. CDR3 coding DNA: TGTGCCAGCAGCCCCGGGACAGGTTCCTATGGCTACACCTTC. The full variable domain, in which reference TRBV7-9 and TRBJ1-2 provide the parts outside the CDR3, is DTGVSQNPRHKITKRGQNVTFRCDPISEHNRLYWYRQTLGQGPEFLTYFQNEAQLEKSRLLSDRFSAERPKGSFSTLEIQRTEQGDSAMYLCASSPGTGSYGYTFGSGTRLTVV.

This chain links TRBV27 with TRBJ2-7; no definite D call. The germline V gene encodes CDR1 MNHEY and CDR2 SMNVEV (reference sequence). V was clipped by 5 bases and J by 1 base, with 15 bases between them. The CDR3 sequence is 15 residues long. CDR3 sequence reads: CASSESVDHSYEQYF. The CDR3 coding sequence is TGTGCCAGCAGTGAGAGCGTCGACCATTCCTACGAGCAGTACTTC.

This chain joins TRBV27 and TRBJ2-7; 8 bases line up with TRBD1. The CDR3 sequence is 14 residues long. CDR1 and CDR2 from the germline V gene are MNHEY and SMNVEV (reference sequence). After removal of 6 bases from V and 0 bases from J, the junction contained 4 bases not matched to a gene. In nucleotides, the CDR3 is TGTGCCAGCAGACCCGGGACAGGCTCCTACGAGCAGTACTTC. Protein: CASRPGTGSYEQYF.

The chain has TRBV27 and TRBJ1-1; no reliable D call. Germline V gene lookup returns CDR1 MNHEY and CDR2 SMNVEV (reference sequence). This CDR3 region has 13 residues. Between the trimmed V and J ends, which lost 3 bases and 4 bases, there was a span of 9 bases. The CDR3 sequence: CASSLVLSTEAFF. The CDR3 nucleotides are TGTGCCAGCAGTTTGGTCCTCAGCACTGAAGCTTTCTTT.

The chain joins TRBV14 to TRBJ2-1; D unresolved. V lost 3 bases and J lost 8, with 11 bases in between. Germline CDR1 reads SGHDN; CDR2 reads FVKESK. CDR3 length equals 13 residues. CDR3 sequence reads: CASSQNLFDEQFF. The CDR3 DNA follows: TGTGCCAGCAGCCAGAATCTCTTTGATGAGCAGTTCTTC.

The sample holds a few counts of this clone. This chain links TRBV30 with TRBJ1-4; D ambiguous. The CDR3 is made up of 12 amino acids. V lost 3 bases and J 4 bases, leaving 6 bases between the germline ends. Per germline, CDR1 GTSNPN and CDR2 SVGIG (reference sequence). The CDR3 protein is CAWRLNNEKLFF. CDR3 coding DNA: TGTGCCTGGAGGCTAAATAATGAAAAACTGTTTTTT.

This rearrangement joins TRBV10-3 to TRBJ2-1; 12 bases are a match to TRBD2. Unmatched junction bases numbered 9, after V lost 2 bases and J lost 10 bases. Per germline, CDR1 ENHRY and CDR2 SYGVKD. The CDR3 length is 16 residues. This CDR3 reads CAISEVLAGGPWEQFF. DNA of the CDR3: TGTGCCATCAGTGAGGTGCTAGCGGGAGGGCCCTGGGAGCAGTTCTTC.

About this clone: Within the sample, other DNA sequences also encode this same CDR3. The rearrangement joins TRBV9 to TRBJ2-1; TRBD2 aligns across 15 bases. Germline lookup yields CDR1 SGDLS and CDR2 YYNGEE. This CDR3 has 16 amino acids. Trimming removed 2 bases from V and 4 bases from J; junction bases left unmatched: 1. The CDR3, as DNA: TGTGCCAGCAGCGTGGGACTAGCGGGGGGATACAATGAGCAGTTCTTC. This gives the protein CASSVGLAGGYNEQFF.

This sequence joins TRBV11-2 and TRBJ1-5; D unresolved. Trimming stripped 2 bases from V and 3 bases from J, with 5 bases between. This CDR3 spans 13 amino acids. Germline assignment: CDR1 SGHAT and CDR2 FQNNGV. CDR3 nucleotide sequence: TGTGCCAGCAGCTTAACAAACAATCAGCCCCAGCATTTT. It codes for CASSLTNNQPQHF.

This clone has more than one count but fewer than ten. This sequence joins TRBV28 and TRBJ1-5; D gene uncertain. V dropped 3 bases and J dropped 7 bases, with 7 bases sitting between them. The length of the CDR3 is 12 residues. Germline CDR1 reads MDHEN; CDR2 reads SYDVKM. CDR3 in DNA: TGTGCCAGCAGTTTTACAGACCAGCCCCAGCATTTT. Protein sequence: CASSFTDQPQHF.

V is TRBV25-1 and J is TRBJ2-2; 7 nucleotides align to TRBD1. This CDR3 contains 16 residues. CDR1 MGHDK and CDR2 SYGVNS come from the germline V gene. The V segment lost 6 bases and the J segment 1 base; nucleotides outside the gene matches: 8. The CDR3 DNA is TGTGCCAGCAGCTCCGGCGGACAGGTGAACACCGGGGAGCTGTTTTTT. Translated, it gives CASSSGGQVNTGELFF.

The chain joins TRBV7-2 to TRBJ2-1, with D possibly matching TRBD2 (6 bases). V dropped 0 bases and J dropped 5 bases, with 14 bases sitting between them. Germline CDR1 and CDR2: SGHTA and FQGNSA. The CDR3 totals 16 residues. The CDR3, as DNA: TGTGCCAGCAGCTTAGCCCTCAGAGGCGGGAACAATGAGCAGTTCTTC. Its translation is CASSLALRGGNNEQFF.

In its sample, this clone was seen once. The chain uses TRBV9 and TRBJ2-2; 7 nucleotides agree with TRBD2. After removal of 9 bases from V and 7 bases from J, the junction contained 18 bases not matched to a gene. CDR3 length equals 16 residues. CDR1 is SGDLS and CDR2 is YYNGEE in the germline V gene. This CDR3 is CATSPLGRELDGELFF. The CDR3 nucleotides read TGTGCCACATCCCCCCTAGGGCGGGAGCTCGACGGGGAGCTGTTTTTT. The entire variable domain, with the rest obtained from reference TRBV9 and TRBJ2-2, is as follows: DSGVTQTPKHLITATGQRVTLRCSPRSGDLSVYWYQQSLDQGLQFLIQYYNGEERAKGNILERFSAQQFPDLHSELNLSSLELGDSALYFCATSPLGRELDGELFFGEGSRLTVL.

This clone was seen just once. The chain couples TRBV4-1 to TRBJ1-4; perhaps TRBD1 as D (5 bases). Germline loops: CDR1 MGHRA, CDR2 YSYEKL. V dropped 4 bases and J dropped 6 bases, with 24 bases sitting between them. The CDR3 sequence is 18 residues long. CDR3 sequence: CASSLLAPKQGTDEKLFF. In DNA form, the CDR3 reads TGCGCCAGCAGCCTCTTAGCCCCTAAGCAGGGTACGGATGAAAAACTGTTTTTT.

The chain joins TRBV19 to TRBJ1-1; no reliable D call. Germline V gene lookup returns CDR1 LNHDA and CDR2 SQIVND (reference sequence). Trimming stripped 5 bases from V and 3 bases from J, with 13 bases between. The CDR3 consists of 14 residues. This CDR3 is CASSDNGFYTEAFF. DNA for the CDR3: TGTGCCAGTAGTGATAACGGGTTTTACACTGAAGCTTTCTTT.

The chain couples TRBV5-1 to TRBJ1-2; D gene uncertain. Trimming stripped 3 bases from V and 6 bases from J, with 12 bases between. The CDR3 runs 13 residues. Germline CDR1 SGHRS, CDR2 YFSETQ. The CDR3 region is CASSSAGGDGYTF. CDR3 DNA sequence: TGCGCCAGCAGCTCCGCGGGCGGGGATGGCTACACCTTC.

The J gene is TRBJ2-1, the V gene TRBV4-1; 8 bases fit TRBD1. This CDR3 region has 13 residues. Trimming took 4 bases from V and 6 from J; bases not matched to a gene: 2. From germline, CDR1 is MGHRA and CDR2 YSYEKL. CDR3 DNA: TGCGCCAGCAGCCCGGGACAGGTCAATGAGCAGTTCTTC. Its protein product is CASSPGQVNEQFF.

This clone was detected only once. The chain employs TRBV2 and TRBJ2-3, with 8 bases fitting TRBD1. The germline CDR1 and CDR2 sequences are SNHLY and FYNNEI. The V and J ends lost 1 base and 4 bases, in that order; junction bases with no gene match: 10. This CDR3 is built from 17 residues. The CDR3 loop reads CASSEVAGGVLSDTQYF. CDR3 bases: TGTGCCAGCAGTGAAGTTGCAGGGGGCGTTTTATCAGATACGCAGTATTTT.